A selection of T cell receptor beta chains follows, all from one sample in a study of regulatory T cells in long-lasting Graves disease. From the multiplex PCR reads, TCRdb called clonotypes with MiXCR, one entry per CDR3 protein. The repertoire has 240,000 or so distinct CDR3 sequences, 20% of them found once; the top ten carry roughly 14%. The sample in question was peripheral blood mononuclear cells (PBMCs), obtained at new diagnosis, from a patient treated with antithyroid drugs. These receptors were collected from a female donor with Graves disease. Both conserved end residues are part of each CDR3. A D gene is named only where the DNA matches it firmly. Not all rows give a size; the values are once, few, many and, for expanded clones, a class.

DNA: TGTGCCAGCAGTTCCGGGTCCTCACCCCTCCACTTT; CDR3: CASSSGSSPLHF; V: TRBV12-3/TRBV12-4; J: TRBJ1-6; size: -; D: -
DNA: TGTGCCAGCAGTCCCAGGGGTTATAGCAATCAGCCCCAGCATTTT; CDR3: CASSPRGYSNQPQHF; V: TRBV6-1; J: TRBJ1-5; size: -; D: -
DNA: TGTGCCATCAGTCCCGGGACAGGGTTTAGTGGCTACACCTTC; CDR3: CAISPGTGFSGYTF; V: TRBV10-3; J: TRBJ1-2; size: many; D: TRBD1
DNA: TGTGCCAGCAGCTTAGATGGTTCCCCGCCCCAGCATTTT; CDR3: CASSLDGSPPQHF; V: TRBV5-1; J: TRBJ1-5; size: many; D: -
DNA: TGTGCCAGCAGCTCCGTGAGCCCCTCCTACAATGAGCAGTTCTTC; CDR3: CASSSVSPSYNEQFF; V: TRBV7-9; J: TRBJ2-1; size: many; D: -
DNA: TGTGCCAGCAGTTTCCTGGGAGGGCAGCCCCAGCATTTT; CDR3: CASSFLGGQPQHF; V: TRBV12-3/TRBV12-4; J: TRBJ1-5; size: many; D: -
DNA: TGCAGTGCTGAGGGGGGCTCCAGGGGTAGAGTAGATCAGCCCCAGCATTTT; CDR3: CSAEGGSRGRVDQPQHF; V: TRBV20-1; J: TRBJ1-5; size: -; D: -
DNA: TGTGCCAGCAGCTTCTATCGGGCCGGCCTCCAAGAGACCCAGTACTTC; CDR3: CASSFYRAGLQETQYF; V: TRBV7-2; J: TRBJ2-5; size: many; D: -
DNA: TGTGCCAGCAGTTCCAGCGGACCGGGACTAGCGGGAGGTTCCCCCTACGAGCAGTACTTC; CDR3: CASSSSGPGLAGGSPYEQYF; V: TRBV12-3/TRBV12-4; J: TRBJ2-7; size: many; D: TRBD2
DNA: TGTGCCAGCAGCCAAGAGTGGTATGGCTACACCTTC; CDR3: CASSQEWYGYTF; V: TRBV14; J: TRBJ1-2; size: few; D: -
DNA: TGTGCCAGCAGGAGACAGGGCCATAGCAATCAGCCCCAGCATTTT; CDR3: CASRRQGHSNQPQHF; V: TRBV28; J: TRBJ1-5; size: many; D: TRBD1
DNA: TGTGCCAGCAGTCCGGCGGCAGAGAAGGATTCACCCCTCCACTTT; CDR3: CASSPAAEKDSPLHF; V: TRBV27; J: TRBJ1-6; size: few; D: -
DNA: TGCAGTGTTTTACCGAGACTAGCGGACCTCACCACAGATACGCAGTATTTT; CDR3: CSVLPRLADLTTDTQYF; V: TRBV20-1; J: TRBJ2-3; size: -; D: TRBD2
DNA: TGTGCCGGACCGGCAGTAAATACCTACGAGCAGTACTTC; CDR3: CAGPAVNTYEQYF; V: TRBV25-1; J: TRBJ2-7; size: -; D: -
DNA: TGTGCCAGCAGTGAATGGACTAGCGGGGGGGCGGGAGATACGCAGTATTTT; CDR3: CASSEWTSGGAGDTQYF; V: TRBV25-1; J: TRBJ2-3; size: few; D: TRBD2
DNA: TGTGCCAGCAGCGCTTCTAGCGGGATCGTTCAAGAGACCCAGTACTTC; CDR3: CASSASSGIVQETQYF; V: TRBV7-9; J: TRBJ2-5; size: many; D: TRBD2
DNA: TGTGCCAGCAGCTTAACCCAAAAATATAGCTCCTACAATGAGCAGTTCTTC; CDR3: CASSLTQKYSSYNEQFF; V: TRBV7-3; J: TRBJ2-1; size: many; D: -
DNA: TGTGCCATCAGTGAGCTCGGGAGCGGGGGGGCCGGTGAAAAACTGTTTTTT; CDR3: CAISELGSGGAGEKLFF; V: TRBV10-3; J: TRBJ1-4; size: few; D: -
DNA: TGTGCCAGCAGCCCCACCCGGGGACGGAGCTCTGGAAACACCATATATTTT; CDR3: CASSPTRGRSSGNTIYF; V: TRBV7-9; J: TRBJ1-3; size: -; D: -
DNA: TGTGCCAGCAGCTCACACGGACAGGGGGCGAACACTGAAGCTTTCTTT; CDR3: CASSSHGQGANTEAFF; V: TRBV13; J: TRBJ1-1; size: -; D: TRBD1
DNA: TGTGCCAGCAGCTACACAAGCGGGGGGGCCGGCTTGTCCAAAAACATTCAGTACTTC; CDR3: CASSYTSGGAGLSKNIQYF; V: TRBV11-2; J: TRBJ2-4; size: many; D: TRBD2
DNA: TGCAGTGCTACGACTAGCGGGGGGGTGAAAGATACGCAGTATTTT; CDR3: CSATTSGGVKDTQYF; V: TRBV20-1; J: TRBJ2-3; size: -; D: TRBD2
DNA: TGTGCCAGCAGCTTAAATGTCAGGGGTGAGCAGTTCTTC; CDR3: CASSLNVRGEQFF; V: TRBV7-2; J: TRBJ2-1; size: -; D: -
DNA: TGTGCCAGCAGCTTGGGCGGCGTGGGGGAGTTCTTC; CDR3: CASSLGGVGEFF; V: TRBV27; J: TRBJ2-1; size: many; D: -
DNA: TGTGCCAGCAGTTACTCGCCAGGGAGTGGGGCCAACGTCCTGACTTTC; CDR3: CASSYSPGSGANVLTF; V: TRBV6-5; J: TRBJ2-6; size: many; D: -
DNA: TGTGCCAGCAGACAAACAGGGTGGGAGACCCAGTACTTC; CDR3: CASRQTGWETQYF; V: TRBV27; J: TRBJ2-5; size: -; D: -
DNA: TGTGCCAGCAGCCCCCGACTAGCGGCTTACGAGCAGTACTTC; CDR3: CASSPRLAAYEQYF; V: TRBV6-1; J: TRBJ2-7; size: -; D: TRBD2
DNA: TGTGCCAGCAAACCACTAGCGGGAGATACCGGGGAGCAGTTCTTC; CDR3: CASKPLAGDTGEQFF; V: TRBV11-2; J: TRBJ2-1; size: -; D: TRBD2
DNA: TGCGCCAGCAGTCAGGGTTATAATCCAGATACGCAGTATTTT; CDR3: CASSQGYNPDTQYF; V: TRBV5-1; J: TRBJ2-3; size: many; D: -
DNA: TGTGCCAGCAGTTACTTGGCGAACACTGAAGCTTTCTTT; CDR3: CASSYLANTEAFF; V: TRBV6-2/TRBV6-3; J: TRBJ1-1; size: many; D: -
DNA: TGTGCCAGCAGTTTTGACAGTCGGAATCGAGGTTCACCCCTCCACTTT; CDR3: CASSFDSRNRGSPLHF; V: TRBV12-3/TRBV12-4; J: TRBJ1-6; size: many; D: -
DNA: TGTGCCAGCAGCCAACAGGGGATCGGGGAGCTGTTTTTT; CDR3: CASSQQGIGELFF; V: TRBV3-1; J: TRBJ2-2; size: many; D: -
DNA: TGCGCCAGCAGCCACTTGAGGGGACTAGCGGGGTTCACAGATACGCAGTATTTT; CDR3: CASSHLRGLAGFTDTQYF; V: TRBV4-3; J: TRBJ2-3; size: -; D: TRBD2
DNA: TGTGCCAGCAGTCCGGGACTAGTCAGGGAGACCCAGTACTTC; CDR3: CASSPGLVRETQYF; V: TRBV12-3/TRBV12-4; J: TRBJ2-5; size: many; D: TRBD2
DNA: TGTGCCAGCAGCTTAGTACCGCAGGGAATAGGGTACGAGCAGTACTTC; CDR3: CASSLVPQGIGYEQYF; V: TRBV11-2; J: TRBJ2-7; size: many; D: -
DNA: TGTGCCAGCTCTCTCAAAGCCCCAGGACAGGGGGTCGGAGGCTACACCTTC; CDR3: CASSLKAPGQGVGGYTF; V: TRBV18; J: TRBJ1-2; size: -; D: TRBD1
DNA: TGTGCCAGCAGCACCCGGACTACGGAGCATTTCTTC; CDR3: CASSTRTTEHFF; V: TRBV7-9; J: TRBJ2-1; size: many; D: -
DNA: TGTGCCATCAGTGTGGACAGGGCTGCCACCGGGGAGCTGTTTTTT; CDR3: CAISVDRAATGELFF; V: TRBV10-3; J: TRBJ2-2; size: many; D: TRBD1
DNA: TGTGCCAGCAGGGGAACCCACGGGACAGGGAGTGAAAAACTGTTTTTT; CDR3: CASRGTHGTGSEKLFF; V: TRBV2; J: TRBJ1-4; size: many; D: TRBD1
DNA: TGTGCCTGGAGTGTAGTCCCCGGACTAGCGGGAACACTAGCCAAAAACATTCAGTACTTC; CDR3: CAWSVVPGLAGTLAKNIQYF; V: TRBV30; J: TRBJ2-4; size: many; D: TRBD2
DNA: TGTGCCAGCAGTCCCCTGGGACCTACCGGGGAGCTGTTTTTT; CDR3: CASSPLGPTGELFF; V: TRBV28; J: TRBJ2-2; size: many; D: -
DNA: TGTGCCAGCAGCTTAACGGGCGGGTCCGCCACTGAAGCTTTCTTT; CDR3: CASSLTGGSATEAFF; V: TRBV7-6; J: TRBJ1-1; size: many; D: -
DNA: TGTGCCAGCAGTAAACTGGGGGGGCTCTATGGCTACACCTTC; CDR3: CASSKLGGLYGYTF; V: TRBV6-1; J: TRBJ1-2; size: many; D: -
DNA: -; CDR3: CASSFGTADHEQYFGPGTGELFF; V: TRBV27; J: TRBJ2-2; size: -; D: -
DNA: TGTGCCAGCAAACTAGCGGGGGGCTACAATGAGCAGTTCTTC; CDR3: CASKLAGGYNEQFF; V: TRBV7-2; J: TRBJ2-1; size: -; D: TRBD2
DNA: TGCAGTGCTAGCGGGACCCCTGGGAAAAAACTGTTTTTT; CDR3: CSASGTPGKKLFF; V: TRBV20-1; J: TRBJ1-4; size: many; D: -
DNA: TGTGCCAGCAGTGTCCCCCGACAGGGCCGGACGGTTAATCATCAGCCCCAGCATTTT; CDR3: CASSVPRQGRTVNHQPQHF; V: TRBV6-2/TRBV6-3; J: TRBJ1-5; size: many; D: TRBD1
DNA: TGTGCCAGCAAACCTCTAGGGACTTCCTACGAGCAGTACTTC; CDR3: CASKPLGTSYEQYF; V: TRBV6-2/TRBV6-3; J: TRBJ2-7; size: many; D: -
DNA: TGTGCCAGCAGCCCACAGAGGGGTCGCTACACCTTC; CDR3: CASSPQRGRYTF; V: TRBV2; J: TRBJ1-2; size: many; D: -
DNA: TGTGCCAGCAGTGAGCCGAGGGTCGGCCCCGGGGAGCAGTTCTTC; CDR3: CASSEPRVGPGEQFF; V: TRBV2; J: TRBJ2-1; size: many; D: -
DNA: TGTGCCAGCAGCTTATACCCAACAGATAATTACGAGCAGTACTTC; CDR3: CASSLYPTDNYEQYF; V: TRBV7-3; J: TRBJ2-7; size: many; D: -
DNA: TGTGCCAGCAGATCGACCGGGACAGGGGGAGGCAATCAGCCCCAGCATTTT; CDR3: CASRSTGTGGGNQPQHF; V: TRBV10-3; J: TRBJ1-5; size: -; D: TRBD1
DNA: TGCAGTGCTATCAGAGAGACGGGGGTTGGCGAGCAGTACTTC; CDR3: CSAIRETGVGEQYF; V: TRBV20-1; J: TRBJ2-7; size: few; D: -
DNA: TGTGCCAGCAGAGGACAGACTAATAGCAATCAGCCCCAGCATTTT; CDR3: CASRGQTNSNQPQHF; V: TRBV6-1; J: TRBJ1-5; size: few; D: -